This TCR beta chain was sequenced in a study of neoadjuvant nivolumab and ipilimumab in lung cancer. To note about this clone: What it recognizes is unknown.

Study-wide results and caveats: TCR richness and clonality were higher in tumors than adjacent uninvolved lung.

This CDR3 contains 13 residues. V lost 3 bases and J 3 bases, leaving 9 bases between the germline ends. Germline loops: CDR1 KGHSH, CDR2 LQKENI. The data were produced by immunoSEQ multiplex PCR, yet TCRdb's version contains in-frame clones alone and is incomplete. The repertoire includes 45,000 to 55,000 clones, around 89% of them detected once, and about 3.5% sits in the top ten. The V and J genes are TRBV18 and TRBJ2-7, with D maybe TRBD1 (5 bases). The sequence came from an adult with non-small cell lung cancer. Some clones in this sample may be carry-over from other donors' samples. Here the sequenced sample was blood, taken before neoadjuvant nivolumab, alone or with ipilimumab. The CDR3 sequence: CASSPRQHYEQYF. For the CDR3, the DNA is TGTGCCAGCTCACCGAGACAGCACTACGAGCAGTACTTC.